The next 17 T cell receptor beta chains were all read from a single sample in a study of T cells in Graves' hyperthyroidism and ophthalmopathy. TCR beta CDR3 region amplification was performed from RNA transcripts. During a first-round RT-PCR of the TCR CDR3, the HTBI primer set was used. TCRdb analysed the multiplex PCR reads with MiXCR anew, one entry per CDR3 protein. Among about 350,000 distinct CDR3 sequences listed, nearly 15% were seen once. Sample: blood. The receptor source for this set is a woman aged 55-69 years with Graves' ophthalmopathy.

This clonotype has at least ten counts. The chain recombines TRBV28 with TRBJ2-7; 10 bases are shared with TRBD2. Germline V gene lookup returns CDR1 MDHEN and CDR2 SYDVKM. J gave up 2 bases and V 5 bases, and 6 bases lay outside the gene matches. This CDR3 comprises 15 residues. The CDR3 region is CASSPIAGGAYEQYF. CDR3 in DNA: TGTGCCAGCAGTCCTATAGCGGGAGGCGCCTACGAGCAGTACTTC.

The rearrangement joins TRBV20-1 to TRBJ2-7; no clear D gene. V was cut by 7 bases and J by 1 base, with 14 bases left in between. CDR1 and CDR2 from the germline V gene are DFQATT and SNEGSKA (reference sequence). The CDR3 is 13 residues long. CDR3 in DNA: TGCAGTGTTAAGGCAGGATTTTCCTACGAGCAGTACTTC. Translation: CSVKAGFSYEQYF.

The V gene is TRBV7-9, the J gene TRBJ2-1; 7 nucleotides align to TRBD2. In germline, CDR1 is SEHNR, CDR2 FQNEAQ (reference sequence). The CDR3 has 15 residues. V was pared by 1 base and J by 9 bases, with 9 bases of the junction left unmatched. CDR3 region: CASSLVRGVDGEQFF. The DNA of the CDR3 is TGTGCCAGCAGCTTAGTTCGGGGGGTCGACGGTGAGCAGTTCTTC. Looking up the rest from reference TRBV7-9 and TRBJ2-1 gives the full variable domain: DTGVSQNPRHKITKRGQNVTFRCDPISEHNRLYWYRQTLGQGPEFLTYFQNEAQLEKSRLLSDRFSAERPKGSFSTLEIQRTEQGDSAMYLCASSLVRGVDGEQFFGPGTRLTVL.

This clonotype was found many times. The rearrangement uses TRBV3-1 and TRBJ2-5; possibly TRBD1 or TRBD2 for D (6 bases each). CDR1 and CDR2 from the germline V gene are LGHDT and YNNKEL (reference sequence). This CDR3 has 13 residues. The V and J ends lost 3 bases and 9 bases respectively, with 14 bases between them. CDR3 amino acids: CASSQAGRGAQYF. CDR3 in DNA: TGTGCCAGCAGCCAGGCCGGAAGGGGGGCCCAGTACTTC.

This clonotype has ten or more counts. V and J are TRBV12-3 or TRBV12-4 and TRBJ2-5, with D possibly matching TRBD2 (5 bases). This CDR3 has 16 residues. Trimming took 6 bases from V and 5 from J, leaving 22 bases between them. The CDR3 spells CASSPPGPGMIETQYF. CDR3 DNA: TGTGCCAGCAGCCCCCCGGGCCCGGGGATGATTGAGACCCAGTACTTC.

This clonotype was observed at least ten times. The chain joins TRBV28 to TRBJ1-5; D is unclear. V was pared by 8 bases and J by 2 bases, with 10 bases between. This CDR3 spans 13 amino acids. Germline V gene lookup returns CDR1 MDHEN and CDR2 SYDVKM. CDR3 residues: CASLNGGNQPQHF. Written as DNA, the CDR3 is TGTGCCAGCCTTAACGGGGGCAATCAGCCCCAGCATTTT. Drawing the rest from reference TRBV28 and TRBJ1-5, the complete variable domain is DVKVTQSSRYLVKRTGEKVFLECVQDMDHENMFWYRQDPGLGLRLIYFSYDVKMKEKGDIPEGYSVSREKKERFSLILESASTNQTSMYLCASLNGGNQPQHFGDGTRLSIL.

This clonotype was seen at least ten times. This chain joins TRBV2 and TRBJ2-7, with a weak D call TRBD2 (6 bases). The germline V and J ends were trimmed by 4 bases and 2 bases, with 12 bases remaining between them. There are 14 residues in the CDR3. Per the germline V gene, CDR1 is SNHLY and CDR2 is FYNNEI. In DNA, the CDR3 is TGTGCCAGCAGTGTAAGGGGACTCGCCTACGAGCAGTACTTC. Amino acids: CASSVRGLAYEQYF.

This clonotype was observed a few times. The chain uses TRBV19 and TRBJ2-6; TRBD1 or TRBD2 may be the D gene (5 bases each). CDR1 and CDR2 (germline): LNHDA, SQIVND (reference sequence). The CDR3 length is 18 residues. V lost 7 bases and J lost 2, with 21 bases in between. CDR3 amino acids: CASTVSRESLPGANVLTF. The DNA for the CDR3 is TGTGCCAGTACCGTCTCCAGGGAGTCCCTCCCTGGGGCCAACGTCCTGACTTTC.

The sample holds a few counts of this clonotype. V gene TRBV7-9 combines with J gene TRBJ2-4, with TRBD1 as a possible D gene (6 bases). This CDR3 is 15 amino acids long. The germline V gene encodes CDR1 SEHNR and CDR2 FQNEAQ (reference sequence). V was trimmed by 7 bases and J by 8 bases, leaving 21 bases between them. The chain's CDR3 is CASILGATALDIQYF. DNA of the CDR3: TGTGCCAGCATTCTGGGGGCGACAGCGCTAGACATTCAGTACTTC.

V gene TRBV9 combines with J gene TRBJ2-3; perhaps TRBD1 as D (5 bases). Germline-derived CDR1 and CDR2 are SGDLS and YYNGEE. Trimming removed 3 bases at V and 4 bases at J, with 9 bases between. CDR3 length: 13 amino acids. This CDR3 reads CASSGPGSDTQYF. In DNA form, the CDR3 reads TGTGCCAGCAGCGGCCCAGGGTCAGATACGCAGTATTTT.

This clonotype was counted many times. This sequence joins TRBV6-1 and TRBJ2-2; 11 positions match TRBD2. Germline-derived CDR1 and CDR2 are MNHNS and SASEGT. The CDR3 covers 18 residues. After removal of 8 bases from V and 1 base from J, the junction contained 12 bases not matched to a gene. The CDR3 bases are TGTGCCAGCCGTCCCTCCCGCGGGACTAGCGGGAACACCGGGGAGCTGTTTTTT. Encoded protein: CASRPSRGTSGNTGELFF.

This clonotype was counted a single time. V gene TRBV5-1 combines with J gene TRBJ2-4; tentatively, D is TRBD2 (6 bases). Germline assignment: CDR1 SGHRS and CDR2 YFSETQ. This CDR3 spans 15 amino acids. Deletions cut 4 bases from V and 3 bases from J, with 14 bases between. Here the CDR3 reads CASSLGSEGKNIQYF. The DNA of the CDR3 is TGCGCCAGCAGCCTCGGGAGCGAGGGCAAAAACATTCAGTACTTC.

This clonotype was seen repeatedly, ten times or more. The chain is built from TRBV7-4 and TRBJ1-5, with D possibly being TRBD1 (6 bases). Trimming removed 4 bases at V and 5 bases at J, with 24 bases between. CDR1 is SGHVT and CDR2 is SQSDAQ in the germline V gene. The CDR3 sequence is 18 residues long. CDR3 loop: CASSSGAGSKLEDQPQHF. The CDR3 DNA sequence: TGTGCCAGCAGCTCAGGGGCAGGGAGTAAATTGGAGGATCAGCCCCAGCATTTT.

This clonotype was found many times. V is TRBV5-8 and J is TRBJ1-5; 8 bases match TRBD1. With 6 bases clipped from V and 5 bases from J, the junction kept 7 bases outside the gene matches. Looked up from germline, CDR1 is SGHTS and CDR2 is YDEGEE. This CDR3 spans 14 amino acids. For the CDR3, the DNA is TGTGCCAGCAACCAGGGACAGGTACATCAGCCCCAGCATTTT. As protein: CASNQGQVHQPQHF.

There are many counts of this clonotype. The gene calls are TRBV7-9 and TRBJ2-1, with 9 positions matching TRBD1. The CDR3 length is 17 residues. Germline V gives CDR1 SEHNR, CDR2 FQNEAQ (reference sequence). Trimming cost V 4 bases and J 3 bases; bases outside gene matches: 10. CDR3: CASSSLGAGQGYNEQFF. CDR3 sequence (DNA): TGTGCCAGCAGCTCTCTTGGGGCGGGACAGGGCTACAATGAGCAGTTCTTC.

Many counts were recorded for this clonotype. The CDR3 DNA is TGTGCCAGCAGTCCCCTTTGGGGTGAGCAGTTCTTC. It translates to CASSPLWGEQFF. The chain recombines TRBV28 with TRBJ2-1; no definite D call. Trimming took off 5 bases at V and 9 bases at J, with 11 bases between the two ends. The germline V gene encodes CDR1 MDHEN and CDR2 SYDVKM. This CDR3 has 12 residues.

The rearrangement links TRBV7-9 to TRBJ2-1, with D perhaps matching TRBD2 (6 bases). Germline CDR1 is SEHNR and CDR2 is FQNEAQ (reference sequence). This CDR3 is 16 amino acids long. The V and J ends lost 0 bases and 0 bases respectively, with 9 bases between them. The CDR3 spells CASSLAYGSSYNEQFF. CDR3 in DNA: TGTGCCAGCAGCTTAGCTTACGGGAGCTCCTACAATGAGCAGTTCTTC.